The clone carrying this T cell receptor (beta chain) was found once. TCRdb's copy holds only in-frame clones and misses some; the assay was immunoSEQ multiplex PCR. Counted here are over 80,000 clones, 70% to 90% occurring once; the ten biggest clones make up 5.5% to 7.5%. Germline V gene data show CDR1 as MNHNY and CDR2 as SVGAGI (reference sequence). The CDR3 is 14 amino acids. V lost 5 bases to trimming and J lost 2 bases; unmatched junction nucleotides: 4. These data originate in a study of blood T cell repertoires in COVID-19. As for the study in general: Researchers got acute and convalescent COVID-19 samples from the United States, Italy and Spain. The cDNA or gDNA used as material had been derived from T cells, B-cell-depleted T cells, or PBMCs.

The J gene is TRBJ2-3, the V gene TRBV6-6; 7 nucleotides line up with TRBD1. The sequencing input was peripheral blood. This TCR came from a man aged 65 to 85 with acute or convalescent COVID-19. The CDR3 reads CASSPGQTTDTQYF. In nucleotides, the CDR3 is TGTGCCAGCAGTCCGGGACAGACCACAGATACGCAGTATTTT.